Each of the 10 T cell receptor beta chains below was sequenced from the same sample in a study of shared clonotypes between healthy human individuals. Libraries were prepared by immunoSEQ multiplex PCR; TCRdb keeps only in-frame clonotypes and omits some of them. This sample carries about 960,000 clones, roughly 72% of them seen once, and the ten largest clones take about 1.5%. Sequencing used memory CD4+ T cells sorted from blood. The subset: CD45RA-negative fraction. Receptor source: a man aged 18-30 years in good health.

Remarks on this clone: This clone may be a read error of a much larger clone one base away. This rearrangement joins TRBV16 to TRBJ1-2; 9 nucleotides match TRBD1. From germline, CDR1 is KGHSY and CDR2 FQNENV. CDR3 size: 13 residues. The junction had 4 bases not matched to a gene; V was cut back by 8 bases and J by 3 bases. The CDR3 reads CASGRQGDYGYTF. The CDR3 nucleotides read TGTGCCAGCGGGCGACAGGGGGACTATGGCTACACCTTC.

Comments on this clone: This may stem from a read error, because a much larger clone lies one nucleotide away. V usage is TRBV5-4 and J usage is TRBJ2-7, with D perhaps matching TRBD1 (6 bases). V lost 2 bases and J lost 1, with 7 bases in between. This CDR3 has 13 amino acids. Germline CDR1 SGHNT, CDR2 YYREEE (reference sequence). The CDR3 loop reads CASSFGQSYEQYF. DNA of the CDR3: TGTGCCAGCAGCTTCGGACAGTCCTACGAGCAGTACTTC.

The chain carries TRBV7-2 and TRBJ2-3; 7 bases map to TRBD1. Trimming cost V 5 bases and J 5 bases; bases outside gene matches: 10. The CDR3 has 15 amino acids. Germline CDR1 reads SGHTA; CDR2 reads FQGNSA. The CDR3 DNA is TGTGCCAGCAGCCAGGACAGGCTTCAGGTAGATACGCAGTATTTT. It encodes CASSQDRLQVDTQYF.

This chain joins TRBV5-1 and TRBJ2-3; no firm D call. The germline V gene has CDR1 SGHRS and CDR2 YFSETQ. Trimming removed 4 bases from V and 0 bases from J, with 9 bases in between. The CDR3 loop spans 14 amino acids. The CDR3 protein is CASSILSSTDTQYF. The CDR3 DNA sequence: TGCGCCAGCAGCATCCTCTCTAGCACAGATACGCAGTATTTT.

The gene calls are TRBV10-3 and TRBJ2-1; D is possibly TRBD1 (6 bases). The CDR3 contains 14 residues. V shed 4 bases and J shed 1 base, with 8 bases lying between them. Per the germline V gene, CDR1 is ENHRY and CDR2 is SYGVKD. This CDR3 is CAISGQGSYNEQFF. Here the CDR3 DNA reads TGTGCCATCAGTGGGCAGGGGTCCTACAATGAGCAGTTCTTC.

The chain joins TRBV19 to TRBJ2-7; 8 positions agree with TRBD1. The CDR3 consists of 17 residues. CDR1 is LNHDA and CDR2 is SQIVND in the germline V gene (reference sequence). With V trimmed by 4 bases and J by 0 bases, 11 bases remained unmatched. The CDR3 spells CASSRALTGTGSYEQYF. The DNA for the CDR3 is TGTGCCAGTAGTAGAGCCCTAACCGGGACAGGCTCCTACGAGCAGTACTTC.

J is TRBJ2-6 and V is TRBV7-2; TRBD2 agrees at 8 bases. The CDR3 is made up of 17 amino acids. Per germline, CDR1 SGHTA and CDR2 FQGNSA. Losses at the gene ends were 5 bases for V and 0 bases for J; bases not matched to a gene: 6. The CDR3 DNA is TGTGCCAGCAGCCGAGGACTAGCCCACTCTGGGGCCAACGTCCTGACTTTC. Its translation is CASSRGLAHSGANVLTF.

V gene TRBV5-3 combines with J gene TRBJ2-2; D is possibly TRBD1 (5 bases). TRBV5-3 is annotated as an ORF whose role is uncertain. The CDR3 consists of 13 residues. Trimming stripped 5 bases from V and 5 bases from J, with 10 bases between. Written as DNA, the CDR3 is TGTGCCAGAAGTGGCAAGGGGACCGGGGAGCTGTTTTTT. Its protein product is CARSGKGTGELFF.

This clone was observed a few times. CDR3: CASGTGGNSPLHF. The CDR3 region has the DNA TGTGCCAGCGGGACAGGGGGTAATTCACCCCTCCACTTT. The rearrangement uses TRBV18 and TRBJ1-6, with TRBD1 identical over 11 bases. This CDR3 has 13 residues. The germline V gene encodes CDR1 KGHSH and CDR2 LQKENI. V gave up 8 bases and J gave up 6 bases; unmatched junction bases: 0.

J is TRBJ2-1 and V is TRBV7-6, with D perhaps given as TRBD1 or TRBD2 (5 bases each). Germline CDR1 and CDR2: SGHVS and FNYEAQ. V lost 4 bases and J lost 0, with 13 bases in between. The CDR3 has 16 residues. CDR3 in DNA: TGTGCCAGCAGCTCAAGGGACGGTAGCTCCTACAATGAGCAGTTCTTC. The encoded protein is CASSSRDGSSYNEQFF.